These 23 T cell receptor beta chains share one sample of origin, sequenced in a study of cytomegalovirus exposure and HLA in healthy donors. Repertoires were generated with immunoSEQ multiplex PCR, while TCRdb's copy carries only in-frame clones and drops some. This sample has about 88,000 clones, with approximately 81% found just once. Sequencing was carried out using PBMCs. These receptors all stem from a woman younger than 30 in good health and CMV-seropositive.

The V call is TRBV6-1, the J call TRBJ2-7, with 11 positions matching TRBD2. This CDR3 is 14 amino acids long. The V gene's germline CDR1 is MNHNS and CDR2 SASEGT. V was pared by 7 bases and J by 1 base, with 3 bases of the junction left unmatched. Written as DNA, the CDR3 is TGTGCCAGCATTCTAGCGGGGGGTTCCTACGAGCAGTACTTC. Translating it yields CASILAGGSYEQYF.

The chain carries TRBV6-5 and TRBJ1-2; D may be TRBD1 (6 bases). The CDR3 consists of 14 residues. V lost 0 bases and J 4 bases, leaving 9 bases between the germline ends. The germline gives CDR1 MNHEY, CDR2 SVGAGI. This CDR3 is CASSYSTGLYGYTF. In DNA, the CDR3 is TGTGCCAGCAGTTACTCGACAGGCCTCTATGGCTACACCTTC.

The V call is TRBV5-4, the J call TRBJ2-5; TRBD2 might be the D (5 bases). Trimming removed 0 bases at V and 2 bases at J, with 11 bases between. The CDR3 loop spans 15 amino acids. The V gene's germline CDR1 is SGHNT and CDR2 YYREEE (reference sequence). In DNA, the CDR3 is TGTGCCAGCAGCTTGGCCGGACTCACGCAAGAGACCCAGTACTTC. Translating it yields CASSLAGLTQETQYF.

The chain has TRBV9 and TRBJ1-4; no clear D. Germline-derived CDR1 and CDR2 are SGDLS and YYNGEE. The CDR3 runs 11 residues. Trimming took 0 bases from V and 8 from J, leaving 2 bases between them. The DNA for the CDR3 is TGTGCCAGCAGCGTAGTAGAAAAACTGTTTTTT. Translating gives CASSVVEKLFF.

The table lists this clone with a few counts. The V gene is TRBV15, the J gene TRBJ1-5; D call uncertain. Germline CDR1 and CDR2: LNHNV and YYDKDF (reference sequence). The V and J ends lost 6 bases and 6 bases respectively, with 15 bases between them. The CDR3 runs 14 residues. The CDR3 sequence is CATRQRSAGQPQHF. The CDR3, as DNA: TGTGCCACCAGGCAACGGAGTGCGGGTCAGCCCCAGCATTTT.

This clone was counted a single time. The rearrangement joins TRBV27 to TRBJ1-2, with 9 nucleotides matching TRBD1. CDR3 length: 16 amino acids. V was clipped by 0 bases and J by 1 base; unmatched bases: 3. CDR1 is MNHEY, CDR2 SMNVEV, per germline (reference sequence). In DNA, the CDR3 is TGTGCCAGCAGTTTATCTCCGGGACAGGGTAACTATGGCTACACCTTC. It yields the protein CASSLSPGQGNYGYTF.

The V call is TRBV19, the J call TRBJ1-5; D call uncertain. This CDR3 is built from 14 residues. V shed 7 bases and J shed 2 bases, with 12 bases lying between them. Looked up from germline, CDR1 is LNHDA and CDR2 is SQIVND (reference sequence). CDR3 DNA: TGTGCCAGTAATCATGACAAGCGCAATCAGCCCCAGCATTTT. It specifies CASNHDKRNQPQHF.

The table lists this clone with a count of one. The CDR3 DNA follows: TGTGCCAGCAGTTATTCATCAACAGGCGAGCAGTACTTC. Its protein product is CASSYSSTGEQYF. The rearrangement links TRBV6-5 to TRBJ2-7, with D perhaps matching TRBD1 (5 bases). The germline V gene encodes CDR1 MNHEY and CDR2 SVGAGI. Deletions cut 3 bases from V and 6 bases from J, with 12 bases between. This CDR3 has 13 amino acids.

The chain is built from TRBV21-1 and TRBJ2-5; the D call of TRBD1 is as the table states it, not checked on the DNA. TRBV21-1 is listed as a pseudogene. The CDR3 has 13 amino acids. The CDR3 sequence: CARGTGILETQYF. CDR3 DNA: TGTGCCAGGGGGACAGGGATTCTGGAGACCCAGTACTTC.

This clone was counted only a few times. The chain uses TRBV28 and TRBJ2-5; 8 bases are a match to TRBD1. J lost 0 bases, V lost 8 bases, and 8 bases had no gene match. The CDR3 spans 15 residues. The germline V gene has CDR1 MDHEN and CDR2 SYDVKM. The CDR3 loop is CASGKLTGDQETQYF. CDR3 sequence (DNA): TGTGCCAGCGGTAAACTGACAGGGGACCAAGAGACCCAGTACTTC.

The CDR3 bases are TGTGCCAGCAGCCGATTTAGGCCTGAGGATCCTTCTGGAAACACCATATATTTT. It is translated as CASSRFRPEDPSGNTIYF. V and J are TRBV11-3 and TRBJ1-3; no clear D gene. The V end lost 5 bases, the J end lost 1 base, and 21 bases lay between the germline ends. This CDR3 contains 18 residues. Germline assignment: CDR1 SGHNT and CDR2 YENEEA.

This clone was recorded once. J is TRBJ1-1 and V is TRBV4-3; tentative D call: TRBD1 (6 bases). Trimming pared 0 bases from V and 5 bases from J, leaving 16 bases between. The germline V gene encodes CDR1 LGHNA and CDR2 YSLEER. There are 16 residues in the CDR3. The CDR3 loop reads CASSQDGSGGVTEAFF. DNA of the CDR3: TGCGCCAGCAGCCAAGATGGGAGCGGGGGCGTTACTGAAGCTTTCTTT.

This chain uses TRBV19 with TRBJ1-1; 8 positions match TRBD1. After removal of 8 bases from V and 4 bases from J, the junction contained 3 bases not matched to a gene. The CDR3 sequence is 12 residues long. Per the germline V gene, CDR1 is LNHDA and CDR2 is SQIVND (reference sequence). The CDR3 loop reads CASLGQGTEAFF. In DNA form, the CDR3 reads TGTGCCAGTCTTGGACAGGGCACTGAAGCTTTCTTT.

The chain couples TRBV9 to TRBJ1-4; 8 nucleotides agree with TRBD1. This CDR3 contains 15 residues. In germline, CDR1 is SGDLS, CDR2 YYNGEE. The V segment lost 3 bases and the J segment 8 bases; nucleotides outside the gene matches: 9. CDR3 in amino acids: CASSETGGVVEKLFF. The CDR3 bases are TGTGCCAGCAGCGAAACAGGGGGGGTAGTGGAAAAACTGTTTTTT.

The gene calls are TRBV4-3 and TRBJ2-7; D gene ambiguous. The CDR3 is 13 residues long. Germline V CDR1 and CDR2: LGHNA, YSLEER. Deletions cut 0 bases from V and 7 bases from J, with 10 bases between. CDR3 coding DNA: TGCGCCAGCAGCCAAGATCTTCACCGGGAGCAGTACTTC. It encodes CASSQDLHREQYF.

The chain is built from TRBV2 and TRBJ1-2, with a tentative D call TRBD1 (6 bases). The CDR3 extends over 14 amino acids. Germline assignment: CDR1 SNHLY and CDR2 FYNNEI. The V end was cut by 2 bases, the J end by 3 bases, with 10 bases between. The CDR3 nucleotides are TGTGCCAGCAGTGAACGCAGGGGCTACTATGGCTACACCTTC. Translated, it gives CASSERRGYYGYTF.

This chain joins TRBV7-2 and TRBJ1-6; the match to TRBD1 covers 11 bases. The CDR3 has 18 residues. CDR1 is SGHTA and CDR2 is FQGNSA in the germline V gene. V was clipped by 2 bases and J by 7 bases; unmatched bases: 10. In nucleotides, the CDR3 is TGTGCCAGCAGCTTAAAGTGGACAGGGGGCTTATTGAATTCACCCCTCCACTTT. This sequence encodes CASSLKWTGGLLNSPLHF. Complete variable domain (other parts from reference TRBV7-2 and TRBJ1-6): GAGVSQSPSNKVTEKGKDVELRCDPISGHTALYWYRQSLGQGLEFLIYFQGNSAPDKSGLPSDRFSAERTGGSVSTLTIQRTQQEDSAVYLCASSLKWTGGLLNSPLHFGNGTRLTVT.

V is TRBV30 and J is TRBJ1-1; possible D gene TRBD1, 5 bases. The germline CDR1 and CDR2 sequences are GTSNPN and SVGIG (reference sequence). This CDR3 is 14 amino acids long. The ends were cut back, 5 bases at V and 4 bases at J, with 17 bases in the middle. In DNA form, the CDR3 reads TGTGCCTGGGCCATCGTCGGGGGACGCACTGAAGCTTTCTTT. Translating it yields CAWAIVGGRTEAFF.

The rearrangement joins TRBV6-5 to TRBJ1-2; 9 bases line up with TRBD1. Germline loops: CDR1 MNHEY, CDR2 SVGAGI. There are 16 residues in the CDR3. V gave up 0 bases and J gave up 0 bases; unmatched junction bases: 2. The DNA for the CDR3 is TGTGCCAGCAGTTACTCCAGACAGGGGGCTAACTATGGCTACACCTTC. Translating gives CASSYSRQGANYGYTF.

V is TRBV4-3 and J is TRBJ2-7; a possible D gene is TRBD2 (5 bases). Looked up from germline, CDR1 is LGHNA and CDR2 is YSLEER. V was cut by 0 bases and J by 3 bases, with 9 bases left in between. This CDR3 region has 14 residues. The chain's CDR3 is CASSQDLEGYEQYF. In DNA form, the CDR3 reads TGCGCCAGCAGCCAAGATCTAGAGGGCTACGAGCAGTACTTC.

The V gene is TRBV28, the J gene TRBJ1-5, with D perhaps TRBD1 (6 bases). CDR1 is MDHEN, CDR2 SYDVKM, per germline. The CDR3 contains 14 residues. V was clipped by 2 bases and J by 5 bases, with 10 bases between them. The CDR3 here is CASSLGRGYQPQHF. The CDR3 DNA sequence: TGTGCCAGCAGTTTAGGCAGGGGCTATCAGCCCCAGCATTTT.

The V gene is TRBV10-3, the J gene TRBJ2-5, with 10 nucleotides matching TRBD2. Trimming removed 6 bases from V and 4 bases from J; junction bases left unmatched: 5. The CDR3 consists of 14 residues. Germline lookup yields CDR1 ENHRY and CDR2 SYGVKD. This chain's CDR3 is CAIRGTSEGETQYF. The CDR3 DNA follows: TGTGCCATCAGGGGGACTAGCGAGGGAGAGACCCAGTACTTC.

This clone was seen a single time. The J gene is TRBJ2-3, the V gene TRBV7-2, with D hard to call. This CDR3 region has 13 residues. Trimming took off 1 base at V and 4 bases at J, with 6 bases between the two ends. Germline values: CDR1 SGHTA, CDR2 FQGNSA. This CDR3 is CASSLEGADTQYF. For the CDR3, the DNA is TGTGCCAGCAGCTTAGAAGGAGCAGATACGCAGTATTTT.